This T cell receptor beta chain is from a study of cytomegalovirus exposure and HLA in healthy donors (dated by TCRdb to between 2016 and 2019). Context from the whole study: The 650 to 750 repertoires of the first cohort and the 120 validation repertoires were produced on the same platform, according to a later analysis. The aim of the study was to test whether cataloging public T cell receptors could identify signatures of past pathogen exposure. High-throughput TCR immunosequencing, statistical association of individual TCRs with disease status, and machine learning were combined to predict cytomegalovirus infection status. Besides the first cohort of under 700 subjects, a separate validation cohort made up of over 95 different subjects was used.

CDR1 and CDR2 are read off the germline V gene as MDHEN and SYDVKM. The CDR3 runs 15 residues from the cysteine to the phenylalanine. The kept DNA is CDR3 alone, 45 bases in frame from the first base. V loses 2 bases of germline sequence and J loses 4 bases, and the interval between the two ends is 14 bases. Overall study results and their limits: A later analysis found that TCRs clustered in the first cohort also tended to co-occur in the 120 or so validation repertoires, with about 94% of cluster scores above 0. According to the authors, the approach could potentially be generalized to other disease states and immunological phenotypes. In both the original and validation cohorts, the classifier was reported to diagnose cytomegalovirus status with high specificity and sensitivity. Across donors, most TCR sequences were observed very rarely, whereas some public TCRs were present in many individuals. The validation cohort had no HLA typing available for a later analysis, so co-occurrence within that cohort was assessed over all 130 or so repertoires. In vitro tests confirmed that a few of the cytomegalovirus-associated TCR beta chains recognize cytomegalovirus antigens. The study listed approximately 160 TCR beta chains as associated with cytomegalovirus.

Comments on this clone: What this receptor recognizes is not known. No much larger clone exists at a distance of one base, and base qualities are not known.

Libraries came from the immunoSEQ multiplex PCR assay. The original pipeline was this. A statistical classification framework was built to diagnose cytomegalovirus status from the catalog of TCR beta chain sequences. Sourced from immuneACCESS, this table was stored by TCRdb with only in-frame sequences that have V and J called. A share of the clones is absent; for the studies checked, an unresolved V gene accounts for under half, and the remainder has no known explanation. The V and J calls and clone size were taken over from that table, and D and trimming were inferred from the DNA. This sample gives approximately 270,000 clones in total; about 90% of them show up just once. Around 11% of the sample comes from the top ten. The donors were included in the validation cohort of approximately 120 subjects, a group kept apart from the roughly 730-subject first cohort.

The sequence came from a man younger than 30 in good health and CMV-seropositive. Sequencing was performed on PBMCs. The rearranged chain carries TRBV28 and TRBJ1-2; confidence is insufficient to name the D gene. Read as DNA, the sequence is TGTGCCAGCAGTTTAGTGGTGGGAAAGGGCTATGGCTACACCTTC. Its coded protein is CASSLVVGKGYGYTF.